This T cell receptor beta chain was observed in a study of blood T cell repertoires in COVID-19. V dropped 4 bases and J dropped 3; count of bases not matched to a gene: 4. CDR3 size: 17 residues. CDR1 and CDR2 from the germline V gene are MGHRA and YSYEKL. TCRdb's table, derived via immunoSEQ multiplex PCR, lists solely in-frame clones and lacks some. The sample lists approximately 35,000 clones; over 70% were seen once. Sequences were obtained from peripheral blood. The chain employs TRBV4-1 and TRBJ2-3; 16 bases are shared with TRBD2. The sequence was obtained from an elderly man with acute or convalescent COVID-19. CDR3 coding DNA: TGCGCCAGCAGCCTGGGACTAGCGGGGGGGCCGACAGATACGCAGTATTTT. Amino acids: CASSLGLAGGPTDTQYF.